One and the same sample provided the 21 T cell receptor beta chains below, sequenced in a study of sequential checkpoint blockade in melanoma. Treatment defined: randomized to nivolumab then ipilimumab (arm A) or the reverse (arm B). Some clones are missing from TCRdb's copy, which holds only in-frame ones; the method was immunoSEQ multiplex PCR. The sample carries around 20,000 clones, 82% recorded once. Here the sequenced sample was CD8+ T cells sorted from blood (inferred from file names), taken from a patient given nivolumab and ipilimumab in sequence. The receptors shown here come from a human donor with melanoma.

This clone was counted a single time. The chain is built from TRBV29-1 and TRBJ1-1; 7 bases are shared with TRBD1. The length of the CDR3 is 13 residues. After removal of 4 bases from V and 1 base from J, the junction contained 3 bases not matched to a gene. Germline CDR1 and CDR2: SQVTM and ANQGSEA. This CDR3 is CSVGDSWNTEAFF. Here the CDR3 DNA reads TGCAGCGTTGGGGACAGCTGGAACACTGAAGCTTTCTTT.

The chain joins TRBV11-2 to TRBJ2-5, with D hard to call. The V gene lost 1 base and the J gene lost 1 base, with 10 bases spanning the gap. Germline CDR1 is SGHAT and CDR2 is FQNNGV. The CDR3 is 15 residues long. The CDR3 is CASSLGASLQETQYF. The CDR3 DNA follows: TGTGCCAGCAGCTTAGGAGCGTCCCTCCAAGAGACCCAGTACTTC.

This chain uses TRBV5-8 with TRBJ1-2; perhaps TRBD1 as D (6 bases). V was cut by 4 bases and J by 3 bases, with 10 bases left in between. The CDR3 loop spans 13 amino acids. Germline V gene lookup returns CDR1 SGHTS and CDR2 YDEGEE. The CDR3, as DNA: TGTGCCAGCAGCGTACAGGGTTACTATGGCTACACCTTC. It encodes CASSVQGYYGYTF.

The chain employs TRBV7-2 and TRBJ1-2, with D possibly TRBD1 on 6 matching bases. CDR1 is SGHTA and CDR2 is FQGNSA in the germline V gene. This CDR3 comprises 14 residues. Trimming stripped 5 bases from V and 5 bases from J, with 15 bases between. This chain's CDR3 is CASSPRQAPYGYTF. The CDR3 DNA sequence: TGTGCCAGCAGCCCACGACAGGCTCCGTATGGCTACACCTTC.

The J gene is TRBJ2-7, the V gene TRBV5-1, with 7 bases lining up with TRBD1. V dropped 2 bases and J dropped 3; count of bases not matched to a gene: 2. This CDR3 is 13 amino acids long. Germline V gene lookup returns CDR1 SGHRS and CDR2 YFSETQ. The CDR3 DNA follows: TGCGCCAGCAGCTTCGGACAGGTCTACGAGCAGTACTTC. Translated, it gives CASSFGQVYEQYF.

The gene calls are TRBV13 and TRBJ2-7; D possibly corresponds to TRBD2 (6 bases). The CDR3 runs 14 residues. Looked up from germline, CDR1 is PRHDT and CDR2 is FYEKMQ (reference sequence). V lost 0 bases and J lost 5, with 11 bases in between. DNA of the CDR3: TGTGCCAGCAGCTTAGGTGGGGGGTTCGACGAGCAGTACTTC. Protein product: CASSLGGGFDEQYF.

V and J are TRBV6-1 and TRBJ2-2, with 7 bases identical to TRBD1. CDR3 length: 18 amino acids. The V and J ends lost 4 bases and 0 bases, in that order; junction bases with no gene match: 11. Germline CDR1 and CDR2: MNHNS and SASEGT. CDR3 sequence (DNA): TGTGCCAGCAGTGTATACAGGGGTGGAAAGGCGAACACCGGGGAGCTGTTTTTT. It specifies CASSVYRGGKANTGELFF.

The V call is TRBV10-2, the J call TRBJ2-1, with 12 nucleotides matching TRBD2. This CDR3 comprises 14 residues. Per germline, CDR1 WSHSY and CDR2 SAAADI. V shed 8 bases and J 6 bases; nucleotides not matched to a gene: 5. CDR3 DNA: TGCGCCAGCTCATGGACTAGCGGGACCAATGAGCAGTTCTTC. Its translation is CASSWTSGTNEQFF.

The gene calls are TRBV6-6 and TRBJ1-2; no clear D gene. V lost 7 bases and J 0 bases, leaving 15 bases between the germline ends. CDR3 length equals 15 residues. Germline values: CDR1 MNHNY, CDR2 SVGAGI (reference sequence). The CDR3 DNA reads TGTGCCAGCACTACTAACCGCGGGGCTAACTATGGCTACACCTTC. The encoded protein is CASTTNRGANYGYTF.

This chain joins TRBV29-1 and TRBJ2-1; perhaps TRBD1 as D (6 bases). The CDR3 runs to 10 residues. The germline V and J ends were trimmed by 6 bases and 9 bases, with 9 bases remaining between them. Germline CDR1 and CDR2: SQVTM and ANQGSEA. This chain's CDR3 is CSVVTGEQFF. The CDR3 nucleotides read TGCAGCGTGGTGACAGGTGAGCAGTTCTTC.

The V and J genes are TRBV6-1 and TRBJ1-5; D is perhaps TRBD1 (5 bases). The CDR3 extends over 16 amino acids. Germline V lookup: CDR1 MNHNS, CDR2 SASEGT. The germline V and J ends were trimmed by 2 bases and 1 base, with 12 bases remaining between them. CDR3 sequence (DNA): TGTGCCAGCAGTGAATCCAGGGTCGGGAGCAATCAGCCCCAGCATTTT. Amino acids: CASSESRVGSNQPQHF.

This rearrangement joins TRBV7-9 to TRBJ1-1; TRBD1 matches at 9 bases. CDR3 length: 15 residues. Germline V gene lookup returns CDR1 SEHNR and CDR2 FQNEAQ (reference sequence). Trimming cost V 3 bases and J 5 bases; bases outside gene matches: 7. CDR3: CASSFTGGQGTEAFF. DNA for the CDR3: TGTGCCAGCAGCTTCACAGGGGGCCAGGGTACTGAAGCTTTCTTT.

This sequence joins TRBV5-1 and TRBJ2-1; 9 positions agree with TRBD2. Trimming removed 3 bases from V and 4 bases from J; junction bases left unmatched: 5. The CDR3 totals 15 residues. Germline CDR1 and CDR2: SGHRS and YFSETQ. The CDR3 bases are TGCGCCAGCAGCTCGACTAGCGGAAATTACAATGAGCAGTTCTTC. It specifies CASSSTSGNYNEQFF.

J is TRBJ1-2 and V is TRBV7-2; TRBD1 aligns across 7 bases. The CDR3 consists of 16 residues. The ends lost 5 bases at V and 6 bases at J; junction bases unmatched: 15. The germline CDR1 and CDR2 sequences are SGHTA and FQGNSA. The CDR3: CASSPASVGTENGYTF. CDR3 DNA sequence: TGTGCCAGCAGCCCAGCCAGTGTCGGGACAGAGAATGGCTACACCTTC.

The chain combines TRBV19 with TRBJ1-2; 7 bases align to TRBD1. The CDR3 covers 16 residues. V gave up 5 bases and J gave up 0 bases; unmatched junction bases: 9. Germline V lookup: CDR1 LNHDA, CDR2 SQIVND (reference sequence). This CDR3 reads CASSFSGTVTNYGYTF. CDR3 nucleotide sequence: TGTGCCAGTAGTTTTTCCGGGACAGTTACTAACTATGGCTACACCTTC.

This chain uses TRBV6-1 with TRBJ2-7; TRBD1 matches 12 bases. V gave up 5 bases and J gave up 3 bases; unmatched junction bases: 5. CDR3 length: 15 residues. The germline gives CDR1 MNHNS, CDR2 SASEGT. The CDR3 DNA follows: TGTGCCAGCAGTCGGGGGACAGGGGGCAGCTACGAGCAGTACTTC. This codes for CASSRGTGGSYEQYF.

The chain joins TRBV14 to TRBJ2-3, with D perhaps TRBD2 (6 bases). This CDR3 has 11 amino acids. The germline V gene has CDR1 SGHDN and CDR2 FVKESK. V gave up 4 bases and J gave up 11 bases, with 10 bases separating them. The CDR3 protein is CASSPGVRQYF. The DNA for the CDR3 is TGTGCCAGCAGCCCGGGAGTGAGGCAGTATTTT.

This chain joins TRBV30 and TRBJ1-2; D gene uncertain. Germline CDR1 reads GTSNPN; CDR2 reads SVGIG (reference sequence). Deletions cut 2 bases from V and 1 base from J, with 8 bases between. The CDR3 has 13 amino acids. The CDR3 region has the DNA TGTGCCTGGAGTTCGAACAGTAACTATGGCTACACCTTC. It codes for CAWSSNSNYGYTF.

The gene calls are TRBV5-8 and TRBJ2-6; the D is unclear. CDR1 and CDR2 from the germline V gene are SGHTS and YDEGEE. The germline V and J ends were trimmed by 6 bases and 1 base, with 8 bases remaining between them. The CDR3 length is 14 residues. Here the CDR3 DNA reads TGTGCCAGCAAGAGTAGATCTGGGGCCAACGTCCTGACTTTC. Its protein is CASKSRSGANVLTF.

The table lists this clone with a few counts. The chain joins TRBV7-2 to TRBJ1-2; perhaps TRBD1 as D (5 bases). Trimming shortened V by 6 bases and J by 0 bases, and 8 bases separated the two germline ends. Germline V CDR1 and CDR2: SGHTA, FQGNSA. CDR3 length equals 13 residues. The CDR3 loop is CASSRQPNYGYTF. The DNA of the CDR3 is TGTGCCAGCAGTCGACAGCCTAACTATGGCTACACCTTC. Full variable domain (outside the CDR3, taken from reference TRBV7-2 and TRBJ1-2): GAGVSQSPSNKVTEKGKDVELRCDPISGHTALYWYRQSLGQGLEFLIYFQGNSAPDKSGLPSDRFSAERTGGSVSTLTIQRTQQEDSAVYLCASSRQPNYGYTFGSGTRLTVV.

The chain employs TRBV18 and TRBJ1-5, with D possibly matching TRBD1 (5 bases). The V end lost 2 bases, the J end lost 7 bases, and 9 bases lay between the germline ends. Germline CDR1 reads KGHSH; CDR2 reads LQKENI. This CDR3 contains 13 residues. The CDR3 loop reads CASSPGAKQPQHF. For the CDR3, the DNA is TGTGCCAGCTCACCAGGGGCCAAGCAGCCCCAGCATTTT.